This T cell receptor (beta chain) appears in the sequencing data of a study of blood T cell repertoires in COVID-19. On the study more broadly: Italy, Spain and the United States were the sources of the convalescent and acute COVID-19 samples. From T cells, B-cell-depleted T cells, or PBMCs came the material, which was cDNA or gDNA.

The CDR3 totals 14 residues. With 2 bases removed from V and 2 bases from J, the gap between germline ends came to 9 bases. Germline values: CDR1 WSHSY, CDR2 SAAADI. In the original processing: From reference gene primer amplification, estimates of nucleated cell counts were derived. TCRdb's table, derived via immunoSEQ multiplex PCR, lists solely in-frame clones and lacks some. V and J calls and clone size are as listed in that table; D and trimming were resolved from the DNA. The top ten hold around 0.87% of the sample, which has 220,000 or so clones, around 90% seen once. The rearrangement uses TRBV10-2 and TRBJ1-1; D gene uncertain. The sequence was obtained from a man in his fifties or sixties who had been exposed to COVID-19. Sequenced sample: PBMCs or T cells enriched from blood (not recorded which). The CDR3 loop is CASSEVQINTEAFF. The CDR3 nucleotides read TGCGCCAGCAGTGAGGTTCAGATTAACACTGAAGCTTTCTTT.